These T cell receptor beta chains were read from a single sample in a study of blood T cell repertoires in COVID-19. TCRdb's table, derived via immunoSEQ multiplex PCR, lists solely in-frame clones and lacks some. The repertoire holds 300,000 to 350,000 clones, with almost 90% as singletons. Sample: PBMCs or T cells enriched from blood (not recorded which). These receptor sequences come from a woman aged 30 to 39 who had been exposed to COVID-19. Both conserved end residues are part of each CDR3. A D gene is named only where the DNA matches it firmly. Some rows have no size entry. The others give once, few or many, or a class for an expanded clone.

d_call clone_size j_call v_call cdr3_aa cdr3_nt
- - TRBJ2-2 TRBV28 CASSYAGADRLGELFF TGTGCCAGCAGTTACGCAGGGGCCGACAGACTCGGGGAGCTGTTTTTT
- - TRBJ2-7 TRBV12-3/TRBV12-4 CASSFGTTYEQYF TGTGCCAGCAGTTTCGGGACAACCTACGAGCAGTACTTC
TRBD2 - TRBJ2-1 TRBV7-9 CASSPQLGLANDNEQFF TGTGCCAGCAGCCCCCAGCTGGGACTAGCGAACGACAATGAGCAGTTCTTC
- - TRBJ1-4 TRBV7-9 CASSLTPRTSNEKLFF TGTGCCAGCAGCTTAACTCCTAGGACTTCTAATGAAAAACTGTTTTTT
- - TRBJ1-3 TRBV28 CASSPDSSGNTIYF TGTGCCAGCAGCCCGGACAGCTCTGGAAACACCATATATTTT
TRBD2 - TRBJ2-1 TRBV27 CASSLSRGGVAGDPSYNEQFF TGTGCCAGCAGTTTATCGCGTGGGGGGGTAGCGGGAGACCCGTCCTACAATGAGCAGTTCTTC
- - TRBJ1-6 TRBV16 CASSPSGTYNSPLHF TGTGCCAGCAGCCCCTCCGGGACCTATAATTCACCCCTCCACTTT
TRBD2 - TRBJ2-3 TRBV7-3 CASSPIAGGGPDTQYF TGTGCCAGCAGCCCAATAGCGGGAGGGGGGCCAGATACGCAGTATTTT
TRBD1 once TRBJ1-1 TRBV11-3 CASSLRGTGSSEAFF TGTGCCAGCAGCTTAAGAGGGACAGGCTCATCTGAAGCTTTCTTT
TRBD2 - TRBJ2-1 TRBV5-1 CASSYGLAGPNEQFF TGCGCCAGCAGCTACGGACTAGCGGGACCGAATGAGCAGTTCTTC
TRBD1 - TRBJ1-4 TRBV28 CASSDRGQGGEKLFF TGTGCCAGCAGTGATCGGGGACAGGGCGGTGAAAAACTGTTTTTT
- - TRBJ1-4 TRBV10-3 CAISGSLSANEKLFF TGTGCCATCAGTGGGTCATTGAGCGCTAATGAAAAACTGTTTTTT
- once TRBJ1-4 TRBV29-1 CSVEGSAGNEKLFF TGCAGCGTTGAGGGTTCGGCCGGGAATGAAAAACTGTTTTTT
- - TRBJ1-2 TRBV6-5 CASSYPKGEGYTF TGTGCCAGCAGTTACCCCAAGGGAGAAGGCTACACCTTC
- - TRBJ1-5 TRBV5-8 CASSSPSKNQPQHF TGTGCCAGCAGCTCGCCCTCTAAGAATCAGCCCCAGCATTTT
TRBD2 - TRBJ2-1 TRBV7-2 CASSLEGLPYNEQFF TGTGCCAGCAGCTTAGAGGGACTACCCTACAATGAGCAGTTCTTC
- - TRBJ1-5 TRBV19 CASSAQSGEGNQPQHF TGTGCCAGTAGTGCCCAGAGCGGGGAAGGCAATCAGCCCCAGCATTTT
- - TRBJ1-1 TRBV29-1 CSVDGNTEAFF TGCAGCGTTGACGGGAACACTGAAGCTTTCTTT
- - TRBJ2-1 TRBV28 CASSLQGLNEQFF TGTGCCAGCAGTTTACAGGGGCTTAATGAGCAGTTCTTC
- - TRBJ2-1 TRBV7-3 CASSLAAVPYNEQFF TGTGCCAGCAGCTTAGCAGCGGTGCCCTACAATGAGCAGTTCTTC
- - TRBJ2-7 TRBV18 CASSPPSVSYEQYF TGTGCCAGCTCACCACCGAGTGTTTCCTACGAGCAGTACTTC
- - TRBJ1-1 TRBV30 CAWSALQEAFF TGTGCCTGGAGTGCGCTACAGGAAGCTTTCTTT
- - TRBJ2-7 TRBV7-9 CASSLLGLPEQYF TGTGCCAGCAGCTTATTGGGGCTCCCCGAGCAGTACTTC
- few TRBJ1-5 TRBV29-1 CSATRGAGGDQPQHF TGCAGCGCCACACGGGGGGCCGGAGGTGATCAGCCCCAGCATTTT
- - TRBJ2-7 TRBV5-1 CASSLLRGSYEQYF TGCGCCAGCAGCTTGTTACGGGGATCCTACGAGCAGTACTTC
TRBD2 - TRBJ2-1 TRBV7-3 CASSLAGGKEDEQFF TGTGCCAGCAGCTTAGCGGGAGGAAAAGAAGATGAGCAGTTCTTC
- - TRBJ2-3 TRBV11-2 CASRSGPGDANTQYF TGTGCCAGCAGATCAGGTCCAGGGGACGCGAATACGCAGTATTTT
- - TRBJ2-5 TRBV28 CASSQISRGLQETQYF TGTGCCAGCAGTCAGATTTCGCGCGGACTCCAAGAGACCCAGTACTTC
TRBD1 - TRBJ2-5 TRBV5-4 CASSWTGPRQETQYF TGTGCCAGCAGTTGGACAGGGCCACGCCAAGAGACCCAGTACTTC
- - TRBJ2-7 TRBV6-4 CASAHPPSRALLQYF TGTGCCAGTGCCCACCCCCCGTCCAGGGCCCTGCTACAGTACTTC
TRBD1 - TRBJ1-4 TRBV7-3 CASSERDRGPNEKLFF TGTGCCAGCAGCGAAAGGGACAGGGGGCCTAATGAAAAACTGTTTTTT
- - TRBJ1-3 TRBV11-2 CASSLGGSHRTIYF TGTGCCAGCAGCTTAGGAGGGTCCCATAGGACCATATATTTT
TRBD1 - TRBJ2-3 TRBV5-1 CASSSGTVADTQYF TGCGCCAGCAGCTCGGGGACAGTTGCAGATACGCAGTATTTT
- once TRBJ1-4 TRBV5-1 CASSLGQDSNEKLFF TGCGCCAGCAGCTTGGGACAGGACTCTAATGAAAAACTGTTTTTT
- few TRBJ2-3 TRBV2 CASSWVRQGNADTQYF TGTGCCAGCAGTTGGGTACGGCAGGGGAATGCAGATACGCAGTATTTT
- few TRBJ1-2 TRBV28 CASSFSDRVVYTF TGTGCCAGCAGTTTCAGCGACAGAGTGGTTTACACCTTC
TRBD1 - TRBJ1-5 TRBV10-3 CAISGQGTSNQPQHF TGTGCCATCAGTGGACAGGGGACTAGCAATCAGCCCCAGCATTTT
TRBD2 few TRBJ2-3 TRBV11-2 CASRLRSSGRAGTDTQYF TGTGCCAGCAGGCTTAGGTCTAGCGGGAGGGCCGGCACAGATACGCAGTATTTT
TRBD2 - TRBJ2-7 TRBV24-1 CATSDWTSGYEQYF TGTGCCACCAGTGATTGGACTAGCGGATACGAGCAGTACTTC
TRBD1 - TRBJ2-7 TRBV6-5 CASKRQGPSYEQYF TGTGCCAGCAAAAGACAGGGGCCCTCCTACGAGCAGTACTTC
TRBD1 few TRBJ1-2 TRBV29-1 CSVALGQGAGGYTF TGCAGCGTTGCCCTTGGACAGGGGGCTGGTGGCTACACCTTC
- - TRBJ2-2 TRBV3-1/TRBV3-2 CASSPNDKNTGELFF TGTGCCAGCAGCCCAAACGACAAGAACACCGGGGAGCTGTTTTTT
- - TRBJ2-7 TRBV7-2 CASSLVAAGGEQYF TGTGCCAGCAGCTTGGTTGCCGCCGGGGGCGAGCAGTACTTC
TRBD1 - TRBJ2-2 TRBV5-6 CASTLQGPGELFF TGTGCCAGCACCCTACAGGGGCCCGGGGAGCTGTTTTTT
- - TRBJ1-5 TRBV11-2 CASSLGQAFNQPQHF TGTGCCAGCAGCTTAGGGCAGGCTTTCAATCAGCCCCAGCATTTT
TRBD2 - TRBJ2-7 TRBV6-5 CASSPGTRAYEQYF TGTGCCAGCAGCCCCGGGACTAGAGCCTACGAGCAGTACTTC
TRBD2 - TRBJ2-7 TRBV18 CASSPPSGASSYEQYF TGTGCCAGCTCCCCCCCCAGCGGGGCAAGCTCCTACGAGCAGTACTTC
TRBD1 - TRBJ1-6 TRBV5-5 CASSEGTGGTNSPLHF TGTGCCAGCAGCGAAGGGACAGGGGGAACAAATTCACCCCTCCACTTT
TRBD1 - TRBJ1-3 TRBV19 CASSIDGTAGNTIYF TGTGCCAGTAGTATAGATGGGACAGCCGGAAACACCATATATTTT
- - TRBJ1-4 TRBV11-2 CASSQGRANEKLFF TGTGCCAGCAGCCAGGGGAGGGCTAATGAAAAACTGTTTTTT
- - TRBJ1-2 TRBV30 CAWSGGQYYNYGYTF TGTGCCTGGAGTGGAGGACAGTATTATAACTATGGCTACACCTTC
TRBD1 - TRBJ1-1 TRBV2 CASSGQEVYTEAFF TGTGCCAGCAGCGGACAGGAAGTGTACACTGAAGCTTTCTTT
TRBD2 - TRBJ2-1 TRBV7-3 CASSSGLAYEQFF TGTGCCAGCAGCTCGGGACTAGCCTATGAGCAGTTCTTC
- - TRBJ2-7 TRBV19 CASSRRQTYEQYF TGTGCCAGTAGTAGGCGACAAACCTACGAGCAGTACTTC
TRBD2 - TRBJ2-2 TRBV28 CASSPMGLAGPGELFF TGTGCCAGCAGCCCCATGGGACTAGCGGGACCCGGGGAGCTGTTTTTT
- - TRBJ2-3 TRBV30 CAWRIPSTDTQYF TGTGCCTGGAGAATTCCTAGCACAGATACGCAGTATTTT
- - TRBJ2-3 TRBV18 CASTYQGTSTDTQYF TGTGCCAGCACCTATCAGGGGACAAGCACAGATACGCAGTATTTT
TRBD2 - TRBJ2-1 TRBV7-2 CASSLTSGSLNEQFF TGTGCCAGCAGCTTGACTAGCGGTTCACTCAATGAGCAGTTCTTC
- - TRBJ2-5 TRBV27 CASSFSPRETQYF TGTGCCAGCAGTTTCAGTCCCAGAGAGACCCAGTACTTC